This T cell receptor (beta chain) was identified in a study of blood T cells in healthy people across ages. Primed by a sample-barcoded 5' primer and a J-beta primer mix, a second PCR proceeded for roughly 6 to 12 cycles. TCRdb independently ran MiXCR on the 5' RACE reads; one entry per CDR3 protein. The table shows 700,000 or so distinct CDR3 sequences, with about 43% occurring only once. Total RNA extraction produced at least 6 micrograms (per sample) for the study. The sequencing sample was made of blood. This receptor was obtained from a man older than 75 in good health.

The CDR3 DNA is TGTGCCAGCTTACTAGGGGACCGCACAGATACGCAGTATTTT. Its translation is CASLLGDRTDTQYF. The chain uses TRBV7-2 and TRBJ2-3; D may be TRBD1 or TRBD2 (5 bases each). The CDR3 covers 14 residues. The germline gives CDR1 SGHTA, CDR2 FQGNSA. The ends were cut back, 8 bases at V and 1 base at J, with 13 bases in the middle.